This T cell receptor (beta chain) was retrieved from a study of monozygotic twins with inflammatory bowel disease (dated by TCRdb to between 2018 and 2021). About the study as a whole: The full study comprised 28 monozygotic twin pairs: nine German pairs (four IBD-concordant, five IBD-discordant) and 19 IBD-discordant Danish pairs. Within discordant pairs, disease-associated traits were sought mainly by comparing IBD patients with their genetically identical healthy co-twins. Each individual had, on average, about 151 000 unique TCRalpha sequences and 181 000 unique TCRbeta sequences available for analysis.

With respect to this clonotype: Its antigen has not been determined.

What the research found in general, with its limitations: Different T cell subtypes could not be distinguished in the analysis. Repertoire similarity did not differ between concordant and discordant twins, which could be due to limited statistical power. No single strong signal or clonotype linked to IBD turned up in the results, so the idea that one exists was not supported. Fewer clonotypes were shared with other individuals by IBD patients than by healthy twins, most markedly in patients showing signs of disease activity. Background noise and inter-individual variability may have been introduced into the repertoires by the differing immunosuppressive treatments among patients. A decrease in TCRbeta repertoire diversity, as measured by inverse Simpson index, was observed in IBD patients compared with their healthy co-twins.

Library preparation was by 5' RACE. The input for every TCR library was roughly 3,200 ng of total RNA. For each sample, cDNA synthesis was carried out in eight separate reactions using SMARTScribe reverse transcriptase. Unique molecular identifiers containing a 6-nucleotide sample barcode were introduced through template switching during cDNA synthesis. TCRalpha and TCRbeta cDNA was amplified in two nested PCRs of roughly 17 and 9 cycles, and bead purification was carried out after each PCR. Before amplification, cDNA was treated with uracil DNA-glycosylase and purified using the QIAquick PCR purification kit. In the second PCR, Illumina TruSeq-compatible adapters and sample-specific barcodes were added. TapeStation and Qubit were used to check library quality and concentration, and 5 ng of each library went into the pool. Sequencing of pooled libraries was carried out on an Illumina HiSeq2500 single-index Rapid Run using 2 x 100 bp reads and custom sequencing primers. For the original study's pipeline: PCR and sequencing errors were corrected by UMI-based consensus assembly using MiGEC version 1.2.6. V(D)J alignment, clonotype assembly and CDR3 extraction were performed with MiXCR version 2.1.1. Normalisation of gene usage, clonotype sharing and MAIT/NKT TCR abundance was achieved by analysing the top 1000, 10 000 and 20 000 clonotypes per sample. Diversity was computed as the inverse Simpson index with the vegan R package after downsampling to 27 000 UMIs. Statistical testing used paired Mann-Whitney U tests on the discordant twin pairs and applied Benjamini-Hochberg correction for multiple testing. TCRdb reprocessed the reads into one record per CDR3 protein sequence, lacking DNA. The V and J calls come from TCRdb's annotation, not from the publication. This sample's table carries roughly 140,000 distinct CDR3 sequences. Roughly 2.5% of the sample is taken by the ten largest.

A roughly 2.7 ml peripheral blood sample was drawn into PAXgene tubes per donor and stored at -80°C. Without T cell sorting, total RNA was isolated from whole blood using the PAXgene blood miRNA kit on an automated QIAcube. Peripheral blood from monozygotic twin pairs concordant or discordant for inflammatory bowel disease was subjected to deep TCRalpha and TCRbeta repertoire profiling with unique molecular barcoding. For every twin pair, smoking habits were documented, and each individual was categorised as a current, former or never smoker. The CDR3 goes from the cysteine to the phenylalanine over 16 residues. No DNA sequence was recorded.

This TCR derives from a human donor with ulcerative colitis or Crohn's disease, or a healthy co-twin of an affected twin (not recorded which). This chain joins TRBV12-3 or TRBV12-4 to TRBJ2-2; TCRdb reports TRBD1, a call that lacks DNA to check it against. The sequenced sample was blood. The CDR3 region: CASSTGTGYNTGELFF.